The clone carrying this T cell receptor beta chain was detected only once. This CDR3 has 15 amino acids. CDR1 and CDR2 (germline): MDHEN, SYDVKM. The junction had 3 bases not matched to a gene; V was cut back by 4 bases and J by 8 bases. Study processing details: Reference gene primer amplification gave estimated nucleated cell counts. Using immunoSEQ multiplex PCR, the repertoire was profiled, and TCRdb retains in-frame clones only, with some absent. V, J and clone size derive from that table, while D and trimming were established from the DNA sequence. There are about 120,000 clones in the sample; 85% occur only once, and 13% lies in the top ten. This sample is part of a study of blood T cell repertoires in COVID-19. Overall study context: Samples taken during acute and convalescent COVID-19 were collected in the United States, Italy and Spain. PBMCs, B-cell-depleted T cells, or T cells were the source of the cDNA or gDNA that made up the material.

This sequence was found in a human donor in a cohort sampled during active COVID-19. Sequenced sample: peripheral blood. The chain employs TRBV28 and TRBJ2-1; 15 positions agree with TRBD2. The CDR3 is CASSWTSGGAYEQFF. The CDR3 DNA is TGTGCCAGCAGTTGGACTAGCGGGGGGGCCTATGAGCAGTTCTTC.